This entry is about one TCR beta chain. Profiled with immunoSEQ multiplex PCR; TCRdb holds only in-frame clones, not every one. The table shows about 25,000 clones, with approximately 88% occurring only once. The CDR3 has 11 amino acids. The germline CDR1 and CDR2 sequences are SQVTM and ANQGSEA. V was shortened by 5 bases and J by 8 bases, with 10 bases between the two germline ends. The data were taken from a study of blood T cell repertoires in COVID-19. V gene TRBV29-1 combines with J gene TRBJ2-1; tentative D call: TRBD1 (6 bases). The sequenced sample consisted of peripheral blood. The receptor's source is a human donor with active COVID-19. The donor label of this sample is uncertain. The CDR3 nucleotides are TGCAGCGTTAGGGGGAACTATGAGCAGTTCTTC. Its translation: CSVRGNYEQFF.